A selection of T cell receptor beta chains follows, all from one sample in a study of blood T cells in healthy people across ages. TCRdb re-called the 5' RACE reads with MiXCR, one entry per CDR3 protein. The profile shows under 2,000,000 distinct CDR3 sequences, approximately 50% of them singletons. Material: blood. The receptor set was obtained from a woman in her 40s in good health. The CDR3 runs from the conserved cysteine through the conserved F or W. The D gene is left open where the match is weak. Size tells how often a clone was seen (once, few, many) or the class of an expanded clone, and some rows leave it out.

cdr3_aa cdr3_nt d_call clone_size j_call v_call
CASSLIAGRDTDTQYF TGTGCCAGCAGTCTCATAGCAGGTCGAGACACAGATACGCAGTATTTT - few TRBJ2-3 TRBV12-3/TRBV12-4
CASSLGVREVHEQYF TGTGCCAGCAGCTTAGGGGTGCGGGAGGTTCACGAGCAGTACTTC TRBD2 - TRBJ2-7 TRBV7-2
CASSGLAGTLAKNIQYF TGTGCCAGCTCAGGACTAGCGGGAACTTTAGCCAAAAACATTCAGTACTTC TRBD2 - TRBJ2-4 TRBV5-6
CASSAPGTDYTEAFF TGTGCCAGCAGCGCCCCGGGGACAGATTACACTGAAGCTTTCTTT TRBD1 - TRBJ1-1 TRBV7-9
CSALVRGQSYSNQPQHF TGCAGTGCTCTAGTCCGTGGGCAGTCTTATAGCAATCAGCCCCAGCATTTT - - TRBJ1-5 TRBV20-1
CASSPRRAPIHGYTF TGTGCCAGCAGTCCACGAAGGGCCCCCATTCATGGCTACACCTTC - - TRBJ1-2 TRBV28
CASSRTSTGDQPQHF TGTGCCAGCAGCCGTACTTCGACAGGGGATCAGCCCCAGCATTTT TRBD1 - TRBJ1-5 TRBV6-5
CASSLDLMGYGYTF TGTGCCAGCAGCTTAGACCTTATGGGGTATGGCTACACCTTC - - TRBJ1-2 TRBV7-2
CASSLGTDVVRHEQFF TGTGCCAGCAGCTTAGGGACAGACGTCGTTCGCCATGAGCAGTTCTTC - - TRBJ2-1 TRBV7-9
CAIPRQVEAFF TGTGCCATCCCTAGACAGGTTGAAGCTTTCTTT - - TRBJ1-1 TRBV21-1
CASSEARRGLRETQYF TGTGCCAGCAGTGAAGCTCGGAGGGGCCTCCGAGAGACCCAGTACTTC - few TRBJ2-5 TRBV6-1
CSARLQHIRTDTQYF TGCAGTGCTAGACTCCAACACATCCGGACAGATACGCAGTATTTT - - TRBJ2-3 TRBV20-1
CASSHTEGNGYTF TGTGCCAGCAGTCATACCGAGGGTAATGGCTACACCTTC - few TRBJ1-2 TRBV12-3/TRBV12-4
CAMSAVSFYGYTF TGTGCCATGTCGGCCGTTTCCTTCTATGGCTACACCTTC - - TRBJ1-2 TRBV10-3
CSARPGQGTHNEQFF TGCAGTGCCCGGCCCGGGCAGGGGACGCACAATGAGCAGTTCTTC - few TRBJ2-1 TRBV20-1
CSATDRELFF TGCAGTGCTACCGATCGAGAACTGTTTTTT - - TRBJ1-4 TRBV20-1
CASSRVGGMETQYF TGTGCCAGCAGCCGCGTCGGGGGGATGGAGACCCAGTACTTC TRBD2 - TRBJ2-5 TRBV14
CASSPGQGVYNEQFF TGTGCCAGCAGCCCTGGACAGGGGGTCTACAATGAGCAGTTCTTC TRBD1 many TRBJ2-1 TRBV18
CASSYTQRQFF TGTGCCAGCAGTTACACGCAACGGCAGTTCTTC - - TRBJ2-1 TRBV6-2/TRBV6-3
CASSQGIIRGGASDTQYF TGCGCCAGCAGCCAAGGGATCATTCGAGGGGGGGCCTCAGATACGCAGTATTTT - - TRBJ2-3 TRBV4-1
CASSQEWQYNEQFF TGTGCCAGCAGCCAAGAGTGGCAATACAATGAGCAGTTCTTC - - TRBJ2-1 TRBV4-2
CASSPLGLGAYEQYF TGCGCCAGCAGCCCACTTGGCCTCGGGGCCTACGAGCAGTACTTC - few TRBJ2-7 TRBV5-1
CASRGASADTQYF TGTGCCAGCAGAGGGGCCTCGGCAGATACGCAGTATTTT - - TRBJ2-3 TRBV2
CASGLGTSYSADTQYF TGTGCTAGTGGTTTGGGGACTAGCTATAGCGCAGATACGCAGTATTTT TRBD2 - TRBJ2-3 TRBV12-5
CASSPWDSVGYTF TGCGCCAGCTCCCCGTGGGACAGCGTGGGCTACACCTTC TRBD1 few TRBJ1-2 TRBV5-1
CASSFLQGAPNEQFF TGTGCCAGCAGTTTTTTGCAGGGTGCGCCCAATGAGCAGTTCTTC - - TRBJ2-1 TRBV28
CSARGGFSYEQYF TGCAGTGCTAGGGGGGGCTTCTCCTACGAGCAGTACTTC - - TRBJ2-7 TRBV20-1